Listed below are T cell receptor beta chains from one sample, sequenced in a study of control samples from healthy donors and cancer patients. Profiling relied on immunoSEQ multiplex PCR, and the TCRdb table lists in-frame clones only, not all of them. The sample comprises 100,000 to 150,000 clones, roughly 84% of which are singletons, and 1.5% to 2% rests with the top ten. Sequenced material: blood. Receptors originate from a man younger than 30 in good health. CDR3s include the opening cysteine and the closing phenylalanine or tryptophan. Fields, in order: D gene, clone size, J gene, V gene, CDR3 protein, CDR3 DNA. The D gene is left open where the match is weak. Some rows mark clone size as missing; the rest say once, few, many or name a class of expanded clone.

D: NA
size: NA
J: TRBJ1-2
V: TRBV10-3
CDR3: CAISEFPSFNEGYTF
DNA: TGTGCCATCAGTGAGTTCCCCTCCTTCAACGAGGGCTACACCTTC

D: NA
size: NA
J: TRBJ2-3
V: TRBV9
CDR3: CASSVATGSKTDTQYF
DNA: TGTGCCAGCAGCGTAGCTACGGGGAGTAAAACAGATACGCAGTATTTT

D: NA
size: few
J: TRBJ2-1
V: TRBV10-1
CDR3: CASARDGGYNEQFF
DNA: TGCGCCAGCGCCCGGGACGGAGGATACAATGAGCAGTTCTTC

D: TRBD2
size: NA
J: TRBJ2-7
V: TRBV27
CDR3: CASSLPRTSGTSYEQYF
DNA: TGTGCCAGCAGTTTACCGAGGACTAGCGGGACATCCTACGAGCAGTACTTC

D: NA
size: NA
J: TRBJ1-1
V: TRBV6-4
CDR3: CASSEELLSTEAFF
DNA: TGTGCCAGCAGTGAAGAGCTCTTGAGCACTGAAGCTTTCTTT

D: NA
size: NA
J: TRBJ1-2
V: TRBV6-2/TRBV6-3
CDR3: CASSYLTPNGYTF
DNA: TGTGCCAGCAGTTACTTGACACCCAATGGCTACACCTTC

D: NA
size: NA
J: TRBJ2-5
V: TRBV6-5
CDR3: CASSYRGLDRETQYF
DNA: TGTGCCAGCAGTTACCGGGGGTTGGATAGAGAGACCCAGTACTTC

D: TRBD1
size: NA
J: TRBJ1-5
V: TRBV5-4
CDR3: CASSLKGGEGQPQHF
DNA: TGTGCCAGCAGCTTAAAAGGGGGCGAGGGTCAGCCCCAGCATTTT

D: NA
size: NA
J: TRBJ1-2
V: TRBV18
CDR3: CASSPASEYGYTF
DNA: TGTGCCAGCTCACCCGCGTCTGAATATGGCTACACCTTC

D: TRBD1
size: few
J: TRBJ1-1
V: TRBV19
CDR3: CASSIIPGQGADEAFF
DNA: TGTGCCAGTAGTATCATCCCGGGACAGGGGGCGGATGAAGCTTTCTTT

D: NA
size: NA
J: TRBJ2-7
V: TRBV5-4
CDR3: CASSLASREPYEQYF
DNA: TGTGCCAGCAGCTTGGCTAGCCGGGAACCCTACGAGCAGTACTTC

D: NA
size: once
J: TRBJ2-7
V: TRBV20-1
CDR3: CSAKGDYEQYF
DNA: TGCAGTGCTAAAGGCGATTACGAGCAGTACTTC

D: NA
size: NA
J: TRBJ2-7
V: TRBV6-5
CDR3: CASSYSRRGGDREQYF
DNA: TGTGCCAGCAGTTACTCGAGACGCGGTGGGGATCGCGAGCAGTACTTC

D: NA
size: few
J: TRBJ1-6
V: TRBV11-2
CDR3: CASSLGFRSPLHF
DNA: TGTGCCAGCAGCTTAGGTTTCAGGTCACCCCTCCACTTT

D: NA
size: NA
J: TRBJ2-2
V: TRBV19
CDR3: CASSIPHSNTGELFF
DNA: TGTGCCAGTAGTATTCCCCACTCGAACACCGGGGAGCTGTTTTTT

D: TRBD2
size: once
J: TRBJ2-7
V: TRBV4-1
CDR3: CASSQEAPAGGSSYEQYF
DNA: TGCGCCAGCAGCCAAGAGGCTCCGGCGGGGGGTAGCTCCTACGAGCAGTACTTC

D: NA
size: NA
J: TRBJ2-7
V: TRBV12-3/TRBV12-4
CDR3: CASSKGIGYEQYF
DNA: TGTGCCAGCAGTAAGGGGATCGGCTACGAGCAGTACTTC

D: NA
size: NA
J: TRBJ2-3
V: TRBV2
CDR3: CASKDRTATDTQYF
DNA: TGTGCCAGCAAAGACAGGACCGCCACAGATACGCAGTATTTT

D: NA
size: NA
J: TRBJ1-4
V: TRBV6-5
CDR3: CASVRTGAGNEKLFF
DNA: TGTGCCAGCGTTAGAACGGGGGCTGGTAATGAAAAACTGTTTTTT

D: NA
size: NA
J: TRBJ2-7
V: TRBV7-2
CDR3: CASSLSGASSYEQYF
DNA: TGTGCCAGCAGCTTAAGCGGTGCGAGCTCCTACGAGCAGTACTTC

D: NA
size: NA
J: TRBJ1-2
V: TRBV28
CDR3: CASSGAGSKSYGYTF
DNA: TGTGCCAGCAGTGGGGCCGGGAGCAAAAGCTATGGCTACACCTTC

D: NA
size: few
J: TRBJ1-6
V: TRBV7-3
CDR3: CASSLGRGRNSPLHF
DNA: TGTGCCAGCAGCTTAGGCAGGGGCCGGAATTCACCCCTCCACTTT

D: TRBD2
size: NA
J: TRBJ2-7
V: TRBV5-1
CDR3: CASSFQIAGADEQYF
DNA: TGCGCCAGCAGCTTCCAAATAGCGGGAGCGGATGAGCAGTACTTC

D: NA
size: NA
J: TRBJ1-2
V: TRBV3-1/TRBV3-2
CDR3: CASSQDEGHNGYTF
DNA: TGTGCCAGCAGCCAAGACGAAGGGCACAATGGCTACACCTTC

D: NA
size: NA
J: TRBJ2-1
V: TRBV4-2
CDR3: CASSQGIPGRDEQFF
DNA: TGTGCCAGCAGCCAAGGAATTCCAGGTAGGGATGAGCAGTTCTTC

D: NA
size: NA
J: TRBJ2-7
V: TRBV7-6
CDR3: CASSLSHQSVEQYF
DNA: TGTGCCAGCAGCTTATCGCACCAGTCGGTCGAGCAGTACTTC

D: NA
size: NA
J: TRBJ1-5
V: TRBV27
CDR3: CASSHRTGRNSNQPQHF
DNA: TGTGCCAGCAGTCATCGCACAGGGAGAAATAGCAATCAGCCCCAGCATTTT

D: NA
size: NA
J: TRBJ2-1
V: TRBV3-1/TRBV3-2
CDR3: CASSQALAASSYNEQFF
DNA: TGTGCCAGCAGCCAAGCGTTAGCGGCGAGCTCCTACAATGAGCAGTTCTTC

D: NA
size: NA
J: TRBJ1-5
V: TRBV11-2
CDR3: CASSLDWQNQPQHF
DNA: TGTGCCAGCAGCTTAGATTGGCAGAATCAGCCCCAGCATTTT

D: TRBD2
size: once
J: TRBJ2-3
V: TRBV24-1
CDR3: CATSDSGTSSTSTDTQYF
DNA: TGTGCCACCAGTGACTCCGGGACTAGCTCGACTAGCACAGATACGCAGTATTTT

D: NA
size: NA
J: TRBJ1-1
V: TRBV7-2
CDR3: CASRKTLQPDFF
DNA: TGTGCCAGCAGGAAAACCCTACAACCAGATTTCTTT

D: TRBD2
size: NA
J: TRBJ2-1
V: TRBV29-1
CDR3: CSAQGLAGGSYNEQFF
DNA: TGCAGCGCCCAGGGACTAGCGGGAGGAAGCTACAATGAGCAGTTCTTC

D: NA
size: NA
J: TRBJ2-1
V: TRBV6-5
CDR3: CASRTYEQFF
DNA: TGTGCCAGCAGAACATATGAGCAGTTCTTC

D: TRBD2
size: once
J: TRBJ2-5
V: TRBV19
CDR3: CASSVSGILQETQYF
DNA: TGTGCCAGTAGTGTTAGCGGGATTCTACAAGAGACCCAGTACTTC

D: TRBD1
size: NA
J: TRBJ1-5
V: TRBV10-3
CDR3: CAIGQGESQPQHF
DNA: TGTGCCATCGGTCAGGGGGAAAGTCAGCCCCAGCATTTT

D: TRBD2
size: NA
J: TRBJ2-3
V: TRBV14
CDR3: CASSLRGSSNTQYF
DNA: TGTGCCAGCAGCCTTCGCGGGAGTTCGAATACGCAGTATTTT

D: NA
size: NA
J: TRBJ1-3
V: TRBV28
CDR3: CASSSLRVSGNTIYF
DNA: TGTGCCAGCAGTTCCCTCAGGGTCTCTGGAAACACCATATATTTT

D: NA
size: NA
J: TRBJ1-3
V: TRBV7-7
CDR3: CASSRGSGSGNTIYF
DNA: TGTGCTAGCAGCCGGGGGAGTGGCTCTGGAAACACCATATATTTT

D: NA
size: NA
J: TRBJ2-1
V: TRBV27
CDR3: CASNHRAHNEQFF
DNA: TGTGCCAGCAATCACAGGGCGCACAATGAGCAGTTCTTC

D: TRBD1
size: NA
J: TRBJ2-1
V: TRBV27
CDR3: CASRPVGTGGYNEQFF
DNA: TGTGCCAGCAGACCTGTCGGGACAGGGGGTTACAATGAGCAGTTCTTC

D: NA
size: NA
J: TRBJ2-2
V: TRBV3-1/TRBV3-2
CDR3: CASSRLRIAMTDYSTGELFF
DNA: TGTGCCAGCAGCCGCCTGCGGATAGCCATGACAGACTATAGCACCGGGGAGCTGTTTTTT

D: NA
size: NA
J: TRBJ1-5
V: TRBV27
CDR3: CASNSRASNQPQHF
DNA: TGTGCCAGCAATTCCAGGGCCAGCAATCAGCCCCAGCATTTT

D: TRBD1
size: NA
J: TRBJ1-4
V: TRBV7-9
CDR3: CASSQKGQGAVNEKLFF
DNA: TGTGCCAGCAGCCAAAAGGGACAGGGAGCGGTCAATGAAAAACTGTTTTTT

D: NA
size: NA
J: TRBJ2-7
V: TRBV11-2
CDR3: CASSLEAGPYEQYF
DNA: TGTGCCAGCAGCTTAGAGGCGGGACCATACGAGCAGTACTTC

D: TRBD1
size: NA
J: TRBJ1-6
V: TRBV9
CDR3: CASSDGTGVNSPLHF
DNA: TGTGCCAGCAGCGACGGGACAGGGGTTAATTCACCCCTCCACTTT

D: TRBD1
size: NA
J: TRBJ2-7
V: TRBV19
CDR3: CASSIPGQGPLEQYF
DNA: TGTGCCAGTAGTATCCCGGGACAGGGGCCCTTAGAGCAGTACTTC

D: TRBD1
size: NA
J: TRBJ1-2
V: TRBV18
CDR3: CASSPTGQGNYGYTF
DNA: TGTGCCAGCTCACCCACGGGACAGGGGAACTATGGCTACACCTTC